What follows are 6 T cell receptor beta chains derived from one specimen sequenced in a study of blood T cell repertoires in COVID-19. The method was immunoSEQ multiplex PCR; TCRdb's version includes in-frame clones alone and lacks a portion of them. The sample shows about 78,000 clones, about 89% of them seen only once. The sample was peripheral blood. The receptors derive from a woman aged 55-69 years with acute or convalescent COVID-19.

This clone was detected only once. The chain links TRBV6-2 or TRBV6-3 to TRBJ1-5; 8 bases fit TRBD1. The length of the CDR3 is 17 residues. The germline gives CDR1 MNHEY, CDR2 SVGEGT. V shed 0 bases and J 0 bases; nucleotides not matched to a gene: 4. The CDR3 DNA reads as TGTGCCAGCAGTTACTCGGGACAGGACTATAGCAATCAGCCCCAGCATTTT. Amino acids: CASSYSGQDYSNQPQHF.

The rearrangement joins TRBV6-5 to TRBJ2-5, with a tentative D call TRBD1 (6 bases). The CDR3 length is 14 residues. CDR1 MNHEY and CDR2 SVGAGI come from the germline V gene. Trimming removed 4 bases from V and 5 bases from J, with 14 bases in between. CDR3 residues: CASSSPGHSETQYF. In nucleotides, the CDR3 is TGTGCCAGCAGTTCCCCGGGACATTCGGAGACCCAGTACTTC.

The V call is TRBV28, the J call TRBJ1-2; D is ambiguous. This CDR3 contains 16 residues. The germline CDR1 and CDR2 sequences are MDHEN and SYDVKM. Trimming removed 3 bases at V and 8 bases at J, with 22 bases between. CDR3 sequence reads: CASSFPYLAQTKGYTF. The CDR3 nucleotides read TGTGCCAGCAGTTTTCCCTATTTGGCTCAGACTAAGGGCTACACCTTC.

The CDR3 is CASSFFGAGLADTQYF. CDR3 nucleotides: TGTGCCAGCAGCTTCTTTGGGGCAGGGTTGGCAGATACGCAGTATTTT. The V call is TRBV7-9, the J call TRBJ2-3, with D perhaps matching TRBD1 (5 bases). Trimming stripped 3 bases from V and 4 bases from J, with 17 bases between. CDR3 size: 16 residues. Germline CDR1 SEHNR, CDR2 FQNEAQ (reference sequence).

The genes are TRBV28 and TRBJ1-6; 8 bases map to TRBD1. Germline assignment: CDR1 MDHEN and CDR2 SYDVKM. The CDR3 covers 14 residues. Losses at the gene ends were 8 bases for V and 9 bases for J; bases not matched to a gene: 9. The CDR3 protein is CASSPGTGGSPLHF. The CDR3 DNA follows: TGTGCCAGCTCACCCGGGACAGGTGGTTCACCCCTCCACTTT.

The chain links TRBV29-1 to TRBJ2-3; D uncertain. CDR1 is SQVTM, CDR2 ANQGSEA, per germline. Trimming removed 4 bases from V and 2 bases from J, with 10 bases in between. The CDR3 is 13 residues long. The CDR3 reads CSVVPVNTDTQYF. The CDR3 DNA follows: TGCAGCGTTGTTCCCGTAAACACAGATACGCAGTATTTT.